Sequencing of this TCR beta chain was carried out in a study of T cell responses to AZD1222 COVID-19 vaccine. General study findings and limits: Most donors were white British, females outnumbered males, and clonal diversity was possibly underestimated. Mapped onto spike, vaccine-associated CD4 TCRs spanned it and were dominant at 160-218 and 743-854.

CDR3 length: 16 residues. Germline V gene data show CDR1 as SGHKS and CDR2 as YYEKEE (reference sequence). The V gene lost 1 base and the J gene lost 6 bases, with 14 bases spanning the gap. The table came from immunoSEQ multiplex PCR; TCRdb's copy has only in-frame clones and leaves some out. The sample lists some 150,000 clones; roughly 88% were seen once. Remarks on this clone: No antigen is known for it.

The genes are TRBV5-5 and TRBJ1-6; weak D call: TRBD1 (6 bases). This specimen was peripheral blood, taken 28 days after the second AZD1222 dose. The receptor's source is an adult who received the AZD1222 COVID-19 vaccine. CDR3 in amino acids: CASSLIGQIPNSPLHF. CDR3 in DNA: TGTGCCAGCAGCTTGATCGGACAGATCCCTAATTCACCCCTCCACTTT.